This entry lists 22 T cell receptor beta chains sequenced from one sample in a study of T cell repertoires in cytomegalovirus infection. TCRdb analysed the reads with MiXCR anew, one entry per CDR3 protein. The sample yields fewer than 550,000 distinct CDR3 sequences, 10% to 12% seen once. The sequenced sample consisted of PBMCs. The receptor set was obtained from a human donor in good health (CMV status not recorded). Some clones in this sample may be carry-over from other donors' samples.

Concerning this clonotype: The CDR3 ends on some other residue instead of the conserved phenylalanine or tryptophan, so this is likely a read error. The chain has TRBV2 and TRBJ2-7; weak D call: TRBD1 (6 bases). From germline, CDR1 is SNHLY and CDR2 FYNNEI. CDR3 length: 13 residues. V was cut by 4 bases and J by 5 bases, with 12 bases left in between. Here the CDR3 reads CASSVTGWNEQYY. CDR3 nucleotides: TGTGCCAGCAGTGTAACAGGGTGGAACGAGCAGTACTAC.

This clonotype was seen repeatedly, ten times or more. V and J are TRBV28 and TRBJ2-7; 16 nucleotides align to TRBD2. This CDR3 comprises 18 residues. Germline lookup yields CDR1 MDHEN and CDR2 SYDVKM. Trimming removed 5 bases from V and 2 bases from J; junction bases left unmatched: 9. The CDR3 DNA follows: TGTGCCAGCAGTCCCCCGGGACTAGCGGGAGGGCCTACCTACGAGCAGTACTTC. Translation gives CASSPPGLAGGPTYEQYF.

This clonotype was found a few times. The V gene is TRBV19, the J gene TRBJ1-6; D unclear. The germline V and J ends were trimmed by 8 bases and 4 bases, with 15 bases remaining between them. Germline CDR1 is LNHDA and CDR2 is SQIVND (reference sequence). The CDR3 is made up of 15 amino acids. The CDR3 loop is CASLDSTVYNSPLHF. The CDR3 DNA sequence: TGTGCCAGTTTGGACTCCACAGTTTATAATTCACCCCTCCACTTT. The whole variable domain, filled in from reference TRBV19 and TRBJ1-6, reads DGGITQSPKYLFRKEGQNVTLSCEQNLNHDAMYWYRQDPGQGLRLIYYSQIVNDFQKGDIAEGYSVSREKKESFPLTVTSAQKNPTAFYLCASLDSTVYNSPLHFGNGTRLTVT.

This clonotype was found many times. The genes are TRBV24-1 and TRBJ2-1; 7 positions match TRBD2. V was pared by 1 base and J by 15 bases, with 8 bases of the junction left unmatched. There are 13 residues in the CDR3. Germline lookup yields CDR1 KGHDR and CDR2 SFDVKD. The chain's CDR3 is CATSDFLTSLLFF. Written as DNA, the CDR3 is TGTGCCACCAGTGATTTCTTGACTAGCCTTCTGTTCTTC.

This clonotype has at least ten counts. The V call is TRBV7-9, the J call TRBJ1-4; no clear D gene. In germline, CDR1 is SEHNR, CDR2 FQNEAQ (reference sequence). Trimming removed 7 bases at V and 0 bases at J, with 15 bases between. The CDR3 loop spans 16 amino acids. CDR3 in DNA: TGTGCCAGCACCCTCGGGGATTCATCAACTAATGAAAAACTGTTTTTT. Translation gives CASTLGDSSTNEKLFF.

J is TRBJ1-2 and V is TRBV29-1, with 9 bases matching TRBD1. From germline, CDR1 is SQVTM and CDR2 ANQGSEA. The CDR3 spans 14 residues. V shed 7 bases and J 4 bases; nucleotides not matched to a gene: 10. The CDR3 protein is CSAAAGTGIYGYTF. As DNA, the CDR3 is TGCAGCGCCGCGGCCGGGACAGGGATCTATGGCTACACCTTC.

This clonotype was detected many times. The genes are TRBV27 and TRBJ1-1; 7 bases fit TRBD1. The germline V gene has CDR1 MNHEY and CDR2 SMNVEV (reference sequence). Germline trimming cut 7 bases from V and 5 bases from J; bases unmatched to any gene: 13. This CDR3 has 15 amino acids. CDR3 in amino acids: CASTLGGGRRTEAFF. As DNA, the CDR3 is TGTGCCAGCACCTTGGGAGGGGGCCGGAGGACTGAAGCTTTCTTT.

To note about this clonotype: A much larger clone sits a single nucleotide away, making a read error possible. The J gene is TRBJ2-7, the V gene TRBV27; D is perhaps TRBD2 (6 bases). This CDR3 is 15 amino acids long. The V gene lost 3 bases and the J gene lost 5 bases, with 17 bases spanning the gap. CDR1 is MNHEY and CDR2 is SMNVEV in the germline V gene (reference sequence). In DNA form, the CDR3 reads TGTGCCAGCAGTTTGGACAAGGGACTTGTGAACGAGCAGTACTTC. Protein: CASSLDKGLVNEQYF.

This clonotype was counted only a few times. Mismatch with germline at one junction end may stem from a read error. The rearrangement joins TRBV3-1 to TRBJ1-1; D is possibly TRBD1 (6 bases). This CDR3 is built from 13 residues. The germline V gene has CDR1 LGHDT and CDR2 YNNKEL (reference sequence). CDR3: CASSQDRTYKAFF. In nucleotides, the CDR3 is TGTGCCAGCAGTCAAGACAGGACTTATAAAGCTTTCTTT.

This clonotype was observed a few times. V gene TRBV20-1 combines with J gene TRBJ1-1; D gene unclear. This CDR3 contains 14 residues. CDR1 is DFQATT, CDR2 SNEGSKA, per germline (reference sequence). The V and J ends lost 2 bases and 2 bases respectively, with 12 bases between them. CDR3 region: CSARKGGINTEAFF. The CDR3 bases are TGCAGTGCTAGAAAGGGCGGGATTAACACTGAAGCTTTCTTT.

Remarks on this clonotype: This could be a read error, since a much larger clone is one nucleotide away. The V gene is TRBV29-1, the J gene TRBJ2-3; 7 bases are a match to TRBD2. V was pared by 6 bases and J by 9 bases, with 12 bases of the junction left unmatched. CDR1 SQVTM and CDR2 ANQGSEA come from the germline V gene. This CDR3 has 13 residues. CDR3 DNA: TGCAGCGTCCCGACTAGCCGGGAACCCACGCAGTATTTT. Amino acids: CSVPTSREPTQYF.

V gene TRBV29-1 combines with J gene TRBJ1-2, with unresolved D. The germline V gene has CDR1 SQVTM and CDR2 ANQGSEA. The germline V and J ends were trimmed by 8 bases and 8 bases, with 15 bases remaining between them. The CDR3 totals 11 residues. The CDR3 DNA reads TGCAGCCACCTTAGGGAGGAGGGCTACACCTTC. Translating gives CSHLREEGYTF.

The rearrangement uses TRBV30 and TRBJ2-6; no firm D call. The germline V gene encodes CDR1 GTSNPN and CDR2 SVGIG (reference sequence). The V and J ends lost 2 bases and 16 bases respectively, with 15 bases between them. The CDR3 runs to 12 residues. For the CDR3, the DNA is TGTGCCTGGAGTTCCTTCAGGCCAATACTGACTTTC. Amino acid sequence: CAWSSFRPILTF. The full variable domain, rest sourced from reference TRBV30 and TRBJ2-6, is SQTIHQWPATLVQPVGSPLSLECTVEGTSNPNLYWYRQAAGRGLQLLFYSVGIGQISSEVPQNLSASRPQDRQFILSSKKLLLSDSGFYLCAWSSFRPILTFGAGSRLTVL.

The CDR3 DNA follows: TGTGCCAGCAGAATTCTAGCGGGAGGACTCAACAATGAGCAGTTCTTC. This codes for CASRILAGGLNNEQFF. V is TRBV12-3 or TRBV12-4 and J is TRBJ2-1; 11 nucleotides agree with TRBD2. The trim removed 6 bases at V and 5 bases at J, leaving 9 bases unmatched. The CDR3 has 16 residues.

This clonotype occurred many times. CDR3 coding DNA: TGCAGCGTGGCCGGGACAGCCTCCTACAATGAGCAGTTCTTC. Its protein product is CSVAGTASYNEQFF. The chain has TRBV29-1 and TRBJ2-1, with TRBD1 matching over 7 bases. This CDR3 spans 14 amino acids. The germline CDR1 and CDR2 sequences are SQVTM and ANQGSEA. J lost 0 bases, V lost 6 bases, and 5 bases had no gene match.

V usage is TRBV5-4 and J usage is TRBJ1-6; a possible D gene is TRBD1 (5 bases). The CDR3 sequence is 14 residues long. Trimming shortened V by 0 bases and J by 9 bases, and 10 bases separated the two germline ends. Germline V gene sequence: CDR1 SGHNT, CDR2 YYREEE (reference sequence). The chain's CDR3 is CASSLEGSISPLHF. The CDR3, as DNA: TGTGCCAGCAGCTTGGAGGGGTCCATTTCACCCCTCCACTTT.

This clonotype was seen ten or more times. The chain employs TRBV9 and TRBJ2-1; 9 bases match TRBD2. V was pared by 3 bases and J by 0 bases, with 1 base of the junction left unmatched. This CDR3 contains 15 residues. CDR1 and CDR2 from the germline V gene are SGDLS and YYNGEE. The CDR3: CASSAAGGSYNEQFF. CDR3 DNA sequence: TGTGCCAGCAGCGCAGCGGGAGGCTCCTACAATGAGCAGTTCTTC. The full variable domain, its missing parts supplied by reference TRBV9 and TRBJ2-1, is DSGVTQTPKHLITATGQRVTLRCSPRSGDLSVYWYQQSLDQGLQFLIQYYNGEERAKGNILERFSAQQFPDLHSELNLSSLELGDSALYFCASSAAGGSYNEQFFGPGTRLTVL.

This clonotype appeared many times. The CDR3 region is CASRTGSSYEQYF. The CDR3 bases are TGTGCCAGCAGGACAGGTAGCTCCTACGAGCAGTACTTC. The gene calls are TRBV7-2 and TRBJ2-7; D is perhaps TRBD1 (6 bases). CDR1 is SGHTA and CDR2 is FQGNSA in the germline V gene. Trimming cost V 6 bases and J 0 bases, with 9 bases left between them. The CDR3 totals 13 residues.

DNA of the CDR3: TGTGCCAGCTCACCAGGACAGGGGGAAGGTGGCTACACCTTC. Its translation is CASSPGQGEGGYTF. The V gene is TRBV18, the J gene TRBJ1-2, with 10 bases fitting TRBD1. Germline V gene data show CDR1 as KGHSH and CDR2 as LQKENI. This CDR3 comprises 14 residues. V lost 2 bases to trimming and J lost 7 bases; unmatched junction nucleotides: 4.

V is TRBV29-1 and J is TRBJ2-7; D perhaps matches TRBD1 (5 bases). Germline-derived CDR1 and CDR2 are SQVTM and ANQGSEA. This CDR3 is 11 amino acids long. V dropped 4 bases and J dropped 7 bases, with 11 bases sitting between them. The CDR3 is CSVAPGNEQYF. Here the CDR3 DNA reads TGCAGCGTTGCTCCAGGGAATGAGCAGTACTTC.

This clonotype was seen ten or more times. The chain combines TRBV5-5 with TRBJ1-1; D call uncertain. Germline CDR1 reads SGHKS; CDR2 reads YYEKEE (reference sequence). This CDR3 is built from 14 residues. V was clipped by 3 bases and J by 0 bases, with 9 bases between them. The CDR3 spells CASSSRTMNTEAFF. CDR3 DNA: TGTGCCAGCAGCTCCCGGACCATGAACACTGAAGCTTTCTTT.

This clonotype was found many times. CDR3 amino acids: CASSLGASGRRGETQYF. CDR3 sequence (DNA): TGTGCCAGCAGTTTAGGGGCTAGCGGGAGACGGGGGGAGACCCAGTACTTC. This sequence joins TRBV12-3 or TRBV12-4 and TRBJ2-5, with TRBD2 identical over 10 bases. V was clipped by 1 base and J by 5 bases; unmatched bases: 10. The CDR3 covers 17 residues.